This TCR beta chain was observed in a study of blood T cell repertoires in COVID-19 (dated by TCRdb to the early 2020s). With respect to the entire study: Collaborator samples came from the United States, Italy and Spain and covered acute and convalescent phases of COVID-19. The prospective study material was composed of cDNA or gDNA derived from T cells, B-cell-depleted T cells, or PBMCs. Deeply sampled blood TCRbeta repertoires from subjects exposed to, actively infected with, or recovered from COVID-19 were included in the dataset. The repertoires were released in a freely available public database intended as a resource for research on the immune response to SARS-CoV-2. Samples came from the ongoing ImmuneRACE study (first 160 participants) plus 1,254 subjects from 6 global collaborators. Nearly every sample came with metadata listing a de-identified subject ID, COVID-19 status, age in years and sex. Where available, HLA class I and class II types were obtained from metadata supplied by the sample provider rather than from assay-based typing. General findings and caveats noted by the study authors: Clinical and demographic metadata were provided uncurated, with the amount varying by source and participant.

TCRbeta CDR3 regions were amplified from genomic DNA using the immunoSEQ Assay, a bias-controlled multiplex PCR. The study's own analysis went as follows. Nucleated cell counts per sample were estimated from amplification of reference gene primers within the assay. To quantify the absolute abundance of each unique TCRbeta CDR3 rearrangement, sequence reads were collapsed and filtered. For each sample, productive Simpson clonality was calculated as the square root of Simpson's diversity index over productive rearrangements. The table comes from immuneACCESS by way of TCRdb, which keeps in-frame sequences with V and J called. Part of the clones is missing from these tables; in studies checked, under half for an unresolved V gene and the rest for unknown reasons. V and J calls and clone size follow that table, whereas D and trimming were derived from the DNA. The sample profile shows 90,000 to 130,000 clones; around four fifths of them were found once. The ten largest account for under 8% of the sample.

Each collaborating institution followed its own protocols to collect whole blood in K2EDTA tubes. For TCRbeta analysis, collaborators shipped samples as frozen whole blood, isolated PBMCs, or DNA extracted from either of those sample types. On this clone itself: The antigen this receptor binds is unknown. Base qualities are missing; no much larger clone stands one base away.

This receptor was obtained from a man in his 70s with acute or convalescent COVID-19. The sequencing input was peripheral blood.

The CDR3 region reads CASSLGGLGSYEQYF. The DNA sequence reads TGTGCCAGCAGCTTAGGGGGACTAGGTTCCTACGAGCAGTACTTC. The chain is made from TRBV7-3 and TRBJ2-7; the central 8 bases match TRBD2. CDR1 SGHTA and CDR2 FQGTGA were looked up in the germline V gene. Taken from cysteine to phenylalanine, the CDR3 has 15 residues. Solely the CDR3 DNA is kept, with 45 bases framed from the first base. Unmatched junction bases come to 4, with V trimmed by 2 bases and J by 1 base. Where the CDR3 stops, the reference TRBV7-3 and TRBJ2-7 genes take over; the full variable domain is GAGVSQTPSNKVTEKGKYVELRCDPISGHTALYWYRQSLGQGPEFLIYFQGTGAADDSGLPNDRFFAVRPEGSVSTLKIQRTERGDSAVYLCASSLGGLGSYEQYFGPGTRLTVT.